The rows below give T cell receptor beta chains drawn from one sample of a study of PD-L1 blockade in urothelial cancer. Repertoires were generated with immunoSEQ multiplex PCR, while TCRdb's copy carries only in-frame clones and drops some. The sample records over 75,000 clones, more than 70% being singletons. The starting material was PBMCs, obtained around atezolizumab (anti-PD-L1) treatment. The receptors here all came from a woman aged 80 or older with urothelial cancer. Both conserved end residues are part of each CDR3. D genes are given only for firm matches. Size is stated for part of the rows, as once, few or many counts, or as a class when the clone is expanded.

abundance	j_gene	v_gene	d_gene	CDR3aa	CDR3nt
.	TRBJ1-4	TRBV19	.	CASSQTVTNEKLFF	TGTGCCAGTAGTCAAACAGTGACTAATGAAAAACTGTTTTTT
.	TRBJ1-5	TRBV7-2	.	CASSPTRGFNQPQHF	TGTGCCAGCAGCCCAACTCGGGGGTTCAATCAGCCCCAGCATTTT
.	TRBJ2-2	TRBV7-2	.	CASSQLGSGELFF	TGTGCCAGCAGCCAACTAGGGTCCGGGGAGCTGTTTTTT
.	TRBJ1-2	TRBV27	TRBD1	CASSFYGQGNYTF	TGTGCCAGCAGTTTCTATGGACAGGGCAACTACACCTTC
.	TRBJ2-3	TRBV7-2	TRBD2	CASSLVAGAGADTQYF	TGTGCCAGCAGCTTAGTAGCGGGAGCGGGGGCAGATACGCAGTATTTT
.	TRBJ2-5	TRBV5-6	TRBD2	CASSLEASGGETQYF	TGTGCCAGCAGCTTGGAGGCTAGCGGGGGAGAGACCCAGTACTTC
.	TRBJ2-7	TRBV10-3	.	CAISESVGEWYEQYF	TGTGCCATCAGTGAGTCGGTGGGAGAGTGGTACGAGCAGTACTTC
.	TRBJ2-1	TRBV5-1	TRBD2	CASSLDRGSINEQFF	TGCGCCAGCAGCTTGGATCGCGGGAGTATTAATGAGCAGTTCTTC
.	TRBJ2-1	TRBV5-1	TRBD2	CASSLEGGLDNEQFF	TGCGCCAGCAGCTTGGAAGGTGGACTAGACAATGAGCAGTTCTTC
.	TRBJ2-7	TRBV30	TRBD1	CAWRTGVYEQYF	TGTGCCTGGCGGACAGGGGTCTACGAGCAGTACTTC
.	TRBJ1-1	TRBV4-1	.	CASSQARNTEAFF	TGCGCCAGCAGCCAAGCCAGGAACACTGAAGCTTTCTTT
.	TRBJ2-2	TRBV2	.	CASSLFPGDTGELFF	TGTGCCAGCAGTTTGTTTCCGGGAGACACCGGGGAGCTGTTTTTT
.	TRBJ2-1	TRBV9	TRBD2	CASSVASSGSYNEQFF	TGTGCCAGCAGCGTAGCCTCTAGCGGGTCCTACAATGAGCAGTTCTTC
.	TRBJ1-5	TRBV29-1	.	CSVVSGDQPQHF	TGCAGCGTTGTGAGCGGGGACCAGCCCCAGCATTTT
.	TRBJ1-5	TRBV19	.	CASSITQGGQPQHF	TGTGCCAGTAGTATCACTCAGGGTGGCCAGCCCCAGCATTTT
.	TRBJ2-7	TRBV6-6	.	CASSYSEGSYEQYF	TGTGCCAGCAGTTACTCCGAGGGCTCCTACGAGCAGTACTTC
.	TRBJ2-7	TRBV5-1	TRBD1	CASSLGRGPLSYEQYF	TGCGCCAGCAGCTTGGGCAGGGGGCCCCTATCCTACGAGCAGTACTTC
.	TRBJ2-1	TRBV28	.	CASSPLRAYNEQFF	TGTGCCAGCAGTCCCCTCCGGGCCTACAATGAGCAGTTCTTC
once	TRBJ2-1	TRBV2	.	CASSEGQVNEQFF	TGTGCCAGCAGTGAGGGCCAGGTCAATGAGCAGTTCTTC
few	TRBJ2-2	TRBV28	.	CASSQWPGELFF	TGTGCCAGCAGTCAGTGGCCCGGGGAGCTGTTTTTT
once	TRBJ2-1	TRBV18	TRBD1	CASSLSQGVLSNEQFF	TGTGCCAGCTCACTCTCACAGGGGGTTTTGTCCAATGAGCAGTTCTTC
.	TRBJ1-5	TRBV7-9	TRBD1	CASSPPGTVSNQPQHF	TGTGCCAGCAGCCCCCCTGGGACAGTTAGCAATCAGCCCCAGCATTTT
once	TRBJ2-5	TRBV28	TRBD2	CASSLASGSETQYF	TGTGCCAGCAGTTTGGCTAGCGGGAGTGAGACCCAGTACTTC
.	TRBJ1-1	TRBV20-1	.	CSAAPGFGAFF	TGCAGTGCCGCCCCAGGGTTCGGAGCTTTCTTT
few	TRBJ2-7	TRBV29-1	.	CSVGGVGGEQYF	TGCAGCGTTGGCGGTGTAGGGGGAGAGCAGTACTTC
.	TRBJ1-2	TRBV19	.	CASSMGQGYGYTF	TGTGCCAGTAGTATGGGGCAGGGCTATGGCTACACCTTC
.	TRBJ2-7	TRBV6-1	.	CASRSSAGLMWEQYF	TGTGCCAGCAGATCCTCCGCGGGGCTAATGTGGGAGCAGTACTTC
few	TRBJ1-1	TRBV29-1	.	CSLSRAGLNTEAFF	TGCAGCCTTTCACGGGCGGGGTTGAACACTGAAGCTTTCTTT
.	TRBJ1-5	TRBV18	TRBD1	CASSPGQGTFQPQHF	TGTGCCAGCTCACCGGGACAGGGTACGTTTCAGCCCCAGCATTTT
.	TRBJ1-5	TRBV27	.	CATGGGSNQPQHF	TGTGCCACCGGGGGGGGGAGCAATCAGCCCCAGCATTTT
few	TRBJ1-2	TRBV6-1	.	CASKEGTYYGYTF	TGTGCCAGCAAGGAGGGCACATACTATGGCTACACCTTC
.	TRBJ2-3	TRBV30	.	CAWSFPDTQYF	TGTGCCTGGAGTTTCCCGGATACGCAGTATTTT
.	TRBJ1-2	TRBV5-1	.	CASSSPEPFNYGYTF	TGCGCCAGCAGCTCCCCGGAGCCTTTTAACTATGGCTACACCTTC
.	TRBJ1-1	TRBV9	.	CASSSQQLTNTEAFF	TGTGCCAGCAGCTCCCAACAGCTGACGAACACTGAAGCTTTCTTT
.	TRBJ1-4	TRBV2	.	CASETGNEKLFF	TGTGCCAGCGAAACCGGTAATGAAAAACTGTTTTTT
.	TRBJ1-3	TRBV28	.	CASTSYHSGNTIYF	TGTGCCAGCACCTCCTATCACTCTGGAAACACCATATATTTT
.	TRBJ1-2	TRBV18	TRBD1	CASSSQGIYGYTF	TGTGCCAGCTCATCACAGGGGATCTATGGCTACACCTTC
.	TRBJ1-2	TRBV29-1	TRBD1	CSVGGTGWDYGYTF	TGCAGCGTTGGGGGGACAGGATGGGACTATGGCTACACCTTC
.	TRBJ1-2	TRBV5-6	.	CASSLTGVNYGYTF	TGTGCCAGCAGCTTGACGGGGGTAAACTATGGCTACACCTTC
.	TRBJ2-7	TRBV30	TRBD2	CAWRQRLAGILTYEQYF	TGTGCCTGGAGACAGCGCCTAGCGGGAATCCTAACCTACGAGCAGTACTTC
once	TRBJ2-3	TRBV4-2	TRBD2	CASSQWAGVVDTQYF	TGTGCCAGCAGCCAATGGGCGGGAGTAGTCGATACGCAGTATTTT
.	TRBJ2-1	TRBV10-1	.	CASSKRNEQFF	TGCGCCAGCAGCAAGCGCAATGAGCAGTTCTTC
.	TRBJ2-7	TRBV11-1	.	CASRPTGTPTYEQYF	TGTGCCAGCAGACCTACCGGGACTCCGACCTACGAGCAGTACTTC
.	TRBJ1-2	TRBV19	TRBD1	CASSPGTDYGYTF	TGTGCCAGTAGTCCAGGGACAGACTATGGCTACACCTTC
.	TRBJ2-5	TRBV4-2	.	CASSQDRDGQETQYF	TGTGCCAGCAGCCAAGATCGCGACGGGCAAGAGACCCAGTACTTC
.	TRBJ2-7	TRBV4-1	.	CASSQDRVARSYEQYF	TGCGCCAGCAGCCAAGATCGGGTAGCGCGGTCCTACGAGCAGTACTTC
.	TRBJ2-3	TRBV6-4	.	CASSRAHTDTQYF	TGTGCCAGCAGCAGGGCTCACACAGATACGCAGTATTTT
few	TRBJ1-5	TRBV30	TRBD1	CAWDRAGNQPQHF	TGTGCCTGGGACAGGGCTGGCAATCAGCCCCAGCATTTT
.	TRBJ2-1	TRBV7-8	TRBD2	CASSLSASGINEQFF	TGTGCCAGCAGCTTATCGGCTAGCGGGATAAATGAGCAGTTCTTC
.	TRBJ2-2	TRBV5-1	TRBD2	CASSRLAGGDTGELFF	TGCGCCAGCAGCCGACTAGCGGGAGGGGACACCGGGGAGCTGTTTTTT
.	TRBJ2-7	TRBV10-1	.	CASSGGWGLQDEQYF	TGCGCCAGCAGTGGCGGGTGGGGACTCCAGGACGAGCAGTACTTC
.	TRBJ2-3	TRBV5-1	TRBD2	CASTPAGGSDTQYF	TGCGCCAGCACCCCAGCGGGAGGGTCAGATACGCAGTATTTT